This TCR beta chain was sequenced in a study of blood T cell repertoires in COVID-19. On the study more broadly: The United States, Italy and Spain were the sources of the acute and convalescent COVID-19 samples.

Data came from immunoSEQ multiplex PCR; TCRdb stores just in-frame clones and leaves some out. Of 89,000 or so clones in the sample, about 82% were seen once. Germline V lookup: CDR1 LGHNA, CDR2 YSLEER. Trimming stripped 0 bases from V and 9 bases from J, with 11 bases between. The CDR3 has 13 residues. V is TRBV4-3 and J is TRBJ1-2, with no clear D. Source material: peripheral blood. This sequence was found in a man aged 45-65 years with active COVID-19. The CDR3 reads CASSQDRQTRYTF. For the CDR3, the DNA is TGCGCCAGCAGCCAAGATCGTCAGACTCGCTACACCTTC.